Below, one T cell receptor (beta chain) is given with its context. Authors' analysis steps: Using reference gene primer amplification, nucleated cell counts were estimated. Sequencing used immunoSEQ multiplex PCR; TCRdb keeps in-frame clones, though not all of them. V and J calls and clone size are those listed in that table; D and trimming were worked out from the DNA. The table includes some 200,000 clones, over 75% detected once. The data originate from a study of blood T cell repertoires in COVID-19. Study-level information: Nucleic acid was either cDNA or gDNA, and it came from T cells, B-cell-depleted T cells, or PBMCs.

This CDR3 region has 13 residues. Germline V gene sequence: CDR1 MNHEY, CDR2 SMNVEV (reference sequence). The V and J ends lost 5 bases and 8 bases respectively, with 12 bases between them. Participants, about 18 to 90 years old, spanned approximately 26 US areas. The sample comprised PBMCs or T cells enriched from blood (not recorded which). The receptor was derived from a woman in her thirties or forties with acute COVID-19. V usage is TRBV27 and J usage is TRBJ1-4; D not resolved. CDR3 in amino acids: CASSPRSGEKLFF. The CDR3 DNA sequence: TGTGCCAGCAGTCCCCGTTCGGGGGAAAAACTGTTTTTT.